The 16 T cell receptor beta chains given below trace back to one sample, sequenced in a study of blood T cell repertoires in COVID-19. Produced via immunoSEQ multiplex PCR; TCRdb's table is partial and in-frame only. Among approximately 130,000 clones listed, approximately 85% were seen once. The sequencing input was peripheral blood. The receptor set was obtained from a human donor in a cohort sampled during active COVID-19.

The chain has TRBV14 and TRBJ2-2; D possibly corresponds to TRBD2 (5 bases). Trimming left V 2 bases short and J 6 bases short, with 10 bases between. The CDR3 contains 14 residues. Germline CDR1 is SGHDN and CDR2 is FVKESK. CDR3 region: CASSQTSGAGELFF. The CDR3 DNA follows: TGTGCCAGCAGCCAAACCAGCGGAGCCGGGGAGCTGTTTTTT.

The J gene is TRBJ2-3, the V gene TRBV4-3; 12 nucleotides align to TRBD2. This CDR3 region has 16 residues. CDR1 and CDR2 from the germline V gene are LGHNA and YSLEER. J lost 1 base, V lost 5 bases, and 4 bases had no gene match. The CDR3 here is CASSSSGGARTDTQYF. As DNA, the CDR3 is TGCGCCAGCAGCTCTAGCGGGGGGGCCCGCACAGATACGCAGTATTTT.

This rearrangement joins TRBV24-1 to TRBJ2-2; no clear D gene. V shed 3 bases and J shed 2 bases, with 9 bases lying between them. Germline loops: CDR1 KGHDR, CDR2 SFDVKD. The CDR3 totals 15 residues. DNA for the CDR3: TGTGCCACCAGTGATCCCAGGTCCAACACCGGGGAGCTGTTTTTT. Encoded protein: CATSDPRSNTGELFF.

The J gene is TRBJ1-4, the V gene TRBV10-3; 10 positions agree with TRBD1. This CDR3 has 15 residues. In germline, CDR1 is ENHRY, CDR2 SYGVKD. V lost 0 bases and J lost 6; bases outside the gene matches: 1. The CDR3 nucleotides are TGTGCCATCAGTGAGTCAGGGACAGGGGATGAAAAACTGTTTTTT. This sequence encodes CAISESGTGDEKLFF.

The chain couples TRBV12-5 to TRBJ1-5, with 10 bases lining up with TRBD1. In germline, CDR1 is LGHNT, CDR2 FRNRAP. The CDR3 is 15 amino acids. Losses at the gene ends were 6 bases for V and 2 bases for J; bases not matched to a gene: 4. In nucleotides, the CDR3 is TGTGCTAGTGGCCAGGGGACAGGGGGCAATCAGCCCCAGCATTTT. Protein product: CASGQGTGGNQPQHF.

The gene calls are TRBV11-3 and TRBJ1-1, with D perhaps TRBD1 (5 bases). V lost 0 bases to trimming and J lost 5 bases, with 19 bases between them. This CDR3 is 17 amino acids long. Germline V gene lookup returns CDR1 SGHNT and CDR2 YENEEA. Here the CDR3 reads CASSLDIFSREKTEAFF. CDR3 in DNA: TGTGCCAGCAGCTTAGATATTTTTAGCAGGGAAAAGACTGAAGCTTTCTTT.

The rearrangement uses TRBV9 and TRBJ1-6, with D perhaps TRBD1 (5 bases). The CDR3 is 15 residues long. Per the germline V gene, CDR1 is SGDLS and CDR2 is YYNGEE. Trimming removed 2 bases from V and 7 bases from J, with 13 bases in between. Written as DNA, the CDR3 is TGTGCCAGCAGCGTGGGAGGGGCCCTGAATTCACCCCTCCACTTT. It codes for CASSVGGALNSPLHF.

V gene TRBV21-1 combines with J gene TRBJ2-1; the DNA was not compared with TRBD2, the D call given in the table. TRBV21-1 is assigned pseudogene status. The CDR3 covers 18 residues. The CDR3 is CASSYPRTSGSSYNEQFF. DNA of the CDR3: TGTGCCAGCAGCTATCCCCGGACTAGCGGGAGCTCCTACAATGAGCAGTTCTTC.

The V call is TRBV5-4, the J call TRBJ2-1, with D possibly TRBD2 on 7 matching bases. Deletions cut 4 bases from V and 6 bases from J, with 17 bases between. The V gene's germline CDR1 is SGHNT and CDR2 YYREEE (reference sequence). This CDR3 comprises 15 residues. Here the CDR3 DNA reads TGTGCCAGCAGCCCCAAATCGGGGGGCGGCAATGAGCAGTTCTTC. Translated, it gives CASSPKSGGGNEQFF.

This clone was recorded a few times. This chain uses TRBV7-9 with TRBJ2-1, with 15 bases lining up with TRBD2. CDR1 is SEHNR, CDR2 FQNEAQ, per germline (reference sequence). CDR3 length equals 19 residues. Germline trimming cut 1 base from V and 2 bases from J; bases unmatched to any gene: 6. The CDR3 DNA reads as TGTGCCAGCAGCTTAGGGGGACTAGCGGGGGGCCCCCCCTACAATGAGCAGTTCTTC. Translated, it gives CASSLGGLAGGPPYNEQFF.

The rearrangement uses TRBV19 and TRBJ2-6; D is ambiguous. The CDR3 loop spans 13 amino acids. V lost 5 bases and J 2 bases, leaving 4 bases between the germline ends. Looked up from germline, CDR1 is LNHDA and CDR2 is SQIVND (reference sequence). The CDR3 spells CASSLTGANVLTF. In DNA form, the CDR3 reads TGTGCCAGTAGTTTAACTGGGGCCAACGTCCTGACTTTC.

The V call is TRBV5-4, the J call TRBJ2-7; possible D gene TRBD2, 6 bases. The V and J ends lost 0 bases and 4 bases respectively, with 8 bases between them. This CDR3 has 13 amino acids. Germline V gene sequence: CDR1 SGHNT, CDR2 YYREEE (reference sequence). The CDR3 DNA sequence: TGTGCCAGCAGCTTGGATAGCGGATACGAGCAGTACTTC. The encoded protein is CASSLDSGYEQYF.

The rearrangement uses TRBV3-1 (or the pseudogene TRBV3-2) and TRBJ2-3; 8 bases line up with TRBD2. V trimming: 5 bases; J trimming: 1 base; junction bases outside the gene matches: 14. Per the germline V gene, CDR1 is LGHDT and CDR2 is YNNKEL (reference sequence). The CDR3 runs 18 residues. The CDR3 here is CASSKAPGRALGTDTQYF. In nucleotides, the CDR3 is TGTGCCAGCAGCAAAGCCCCCGGGAGGGCCCTCGGCACAGATACGCAGTATTTT.

The rearrangement joins TRBV13 to TRBJ2-7, with D perhaps matching TRBD1 (6 bases). Germline loops: CDR1 PRHDT, CDR2 FYEKMQ (reference sequence). V was shortened by 5 bases and J by 0 bases, with 11 bases between the two germline ends. This CDR3 has 14 residues. The CDR3, as DNA: TGTGCCAGCAGCCCAGGACAGAGCTCCTACGAGCAGTACTTC. Translated, it gives CASSPGQSSYEQYF.

This chain links TRBV6-6 with TRBJ2-7, with D maybe TRBD2 (5 bases). Germline lookup yields CDR1 MNHNY and CDR2 SVGAGI (reference sequence). V was pared by 4 bases and J by 3 bases, with 16 bases between. The CDR3 runs 15 residues. The DNA for the CDR3 is TGTGCCAGCAGTTCTGCCGGGGTCCTGAGCTACGAGCAGTACGTC. Amino acid sequence: CASSSAGVLSYEQYV.

The chain combines TRBV9 with TRBJ1-1; TRBD1 might be the D (6 bases). From germline, CDR1 is SGDLS and CDR2 YYNGEE. This CDR3 is 15 amino acids long. With 3 bases removed from V and 0 bases from J, the gap between germline ends came to 12 bases. This CDR3 reads CASSGIQGMNTEAFF. The CDR3, as DNA: TGTGCCAGCAGCGGAATACAGGGAATGAACACTGAAGCTTTCTTT. Based on the CDR3 plus reference TRBV9 and TRBJ1-1, the full variable domain is DSGVTQTPKHLITATGQRVTLRCSPRSGDLSVYWYQQSLDQGLQFLIQYYNGEERAKGNILERFSAQQFPDLHSELNLSSLELGDSALYFCASSGIQGMNTEAFFGQGTRLTVV.